The TCR beta chain described here comes from a study of cytomegalovirus exposure and HLA in healthy donors. Trimming removed 3 bases at V and 0 bases at J, with 12 bases between. The germline CDR1 and CDR2 sequences are LGHNA and YNFKEQ. The CDR3 is 15 residues long. Notes on the study in general: Later analysis showed TCR association rates varying by HLA locus, highest for DRB1 and lowest for HLA-C. In all likelihood, a cluster of highly shared sequence variants was a sequencing artifact.

Notes on this clone: The antigen remains unidentified.

Nominal health characterized the donors when sampled, though unrecorded immune exposures were likely. The PCR was carried out with 60 Vbeta primers and 13 Jbeta primers. Repertoires were generated with immunoSEQ multiplex PCR, while TCRdb's copy carries only in-frame clones and drops some. This sample yields fewer than 250,000 clones, of which about 75% are seen a single time; around 1.7% belongs to the top ten. The sequenced sample consisted of PBMCs. The source is a man aged 18 to 30 in good health and CMV-seronegative. This sequence joins TRBV4-2 and TRBJ2-7, with D perhaps TRBD2 (5 bases). CDR3 residues: CASSQATGSSYEQYF. CDR3 bases: TGTGCCAGCAGCCAGGCGACGGGGAGCTCCTACGAGCAGTACTTC.